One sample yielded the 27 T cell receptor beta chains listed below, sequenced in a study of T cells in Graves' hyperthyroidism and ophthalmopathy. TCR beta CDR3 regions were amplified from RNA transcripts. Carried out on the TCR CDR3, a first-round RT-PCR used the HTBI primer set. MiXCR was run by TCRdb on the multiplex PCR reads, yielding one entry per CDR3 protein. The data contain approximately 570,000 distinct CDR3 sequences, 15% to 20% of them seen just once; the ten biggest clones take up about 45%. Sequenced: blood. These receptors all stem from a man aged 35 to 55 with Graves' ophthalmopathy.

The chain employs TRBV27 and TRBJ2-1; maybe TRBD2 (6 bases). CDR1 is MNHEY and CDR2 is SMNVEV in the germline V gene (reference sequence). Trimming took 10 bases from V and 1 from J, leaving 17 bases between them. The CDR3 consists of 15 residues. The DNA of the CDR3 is TGTGCCACCAAGGACTACGGGAGATCCTACAATGAGCAGTTCTTC. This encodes CATKDYGRSYNEQFF.

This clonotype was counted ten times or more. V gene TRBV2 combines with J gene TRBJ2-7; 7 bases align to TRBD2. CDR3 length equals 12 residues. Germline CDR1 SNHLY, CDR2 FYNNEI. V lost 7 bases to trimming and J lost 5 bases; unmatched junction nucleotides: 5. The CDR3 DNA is TGTGCCAGCATGGGAGGGTCCCACGAGCAGTACTTC. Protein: CASMGGSHEQYF.

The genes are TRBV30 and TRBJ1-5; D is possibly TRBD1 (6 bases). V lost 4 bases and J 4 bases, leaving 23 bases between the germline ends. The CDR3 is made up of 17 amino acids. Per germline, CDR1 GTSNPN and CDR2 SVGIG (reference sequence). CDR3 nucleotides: TGTGCCTGGATCACTGGCGGGGGGCTCGAAGCAAATCAGCCCCAGCATTTT. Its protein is CAWITGGGLEANQPQHF.

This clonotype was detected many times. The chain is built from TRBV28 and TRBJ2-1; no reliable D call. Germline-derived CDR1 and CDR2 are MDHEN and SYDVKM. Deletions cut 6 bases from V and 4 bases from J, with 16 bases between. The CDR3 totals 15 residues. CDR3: CASRLPGNQYNEQFF. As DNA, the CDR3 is TGTGCCAGCAGGCTCCCTGGGAACCAATACAATGAGCAGTTCTTC.

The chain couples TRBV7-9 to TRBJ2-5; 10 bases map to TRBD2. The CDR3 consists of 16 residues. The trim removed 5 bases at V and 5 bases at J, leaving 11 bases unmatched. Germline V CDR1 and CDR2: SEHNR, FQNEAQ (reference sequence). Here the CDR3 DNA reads TGTGCCAGCAGCCCCGGTCTAGCGGGAGCTTCGGAGACCCAGTACTTC. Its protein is CASSPGLAGASETQYF.

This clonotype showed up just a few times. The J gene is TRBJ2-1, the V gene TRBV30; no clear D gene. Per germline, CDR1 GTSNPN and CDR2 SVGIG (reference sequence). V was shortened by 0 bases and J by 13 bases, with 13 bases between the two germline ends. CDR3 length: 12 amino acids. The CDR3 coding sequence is TGTGCCTGGAGTGTACAACGGCCTAGACAGTTCTTC. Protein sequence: CAWSVQRPRQFF.

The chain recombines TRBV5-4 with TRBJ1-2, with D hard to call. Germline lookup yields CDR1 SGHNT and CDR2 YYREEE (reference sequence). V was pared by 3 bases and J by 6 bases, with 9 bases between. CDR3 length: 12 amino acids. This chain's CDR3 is CASSSVGDGYTF. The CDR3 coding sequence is TGTGCCAGCAGCTCCGTTGGGGATGGCTACACCTTC.

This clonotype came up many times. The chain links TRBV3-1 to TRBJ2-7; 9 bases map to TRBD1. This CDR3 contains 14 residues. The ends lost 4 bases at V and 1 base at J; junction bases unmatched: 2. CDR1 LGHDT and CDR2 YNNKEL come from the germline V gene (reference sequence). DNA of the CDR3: TGTGCCAGCAGCCTACAGGGGGCATCCTACGAGCAGTACTTC. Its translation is CASSLQGASYEQYF.

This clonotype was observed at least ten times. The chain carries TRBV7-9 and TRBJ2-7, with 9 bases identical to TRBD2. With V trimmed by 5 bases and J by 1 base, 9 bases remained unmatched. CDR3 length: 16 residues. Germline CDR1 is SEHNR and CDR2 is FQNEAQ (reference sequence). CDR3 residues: CASSPVSGGRSYEQYF. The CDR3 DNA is TGTGCCAGCAGCCCAGTTAGCGGGGGCAGGTCCTACGAGCAGTACTTC.

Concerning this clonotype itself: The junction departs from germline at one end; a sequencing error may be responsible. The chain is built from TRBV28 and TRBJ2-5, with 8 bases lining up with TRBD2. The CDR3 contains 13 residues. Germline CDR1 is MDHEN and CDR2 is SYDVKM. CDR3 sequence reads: CASRPHGTGGGHF. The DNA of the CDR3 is TGTGCCAGCAGACCCCACGGGACGGGAGGGGGGCACTTC.

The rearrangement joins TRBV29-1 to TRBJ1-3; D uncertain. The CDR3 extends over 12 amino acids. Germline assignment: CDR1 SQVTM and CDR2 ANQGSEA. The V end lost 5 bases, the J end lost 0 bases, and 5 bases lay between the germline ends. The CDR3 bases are TGCAGCGTTTTCAGCTCTGGAAACACCATATATTTT. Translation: CSVFSSGNTIYF.

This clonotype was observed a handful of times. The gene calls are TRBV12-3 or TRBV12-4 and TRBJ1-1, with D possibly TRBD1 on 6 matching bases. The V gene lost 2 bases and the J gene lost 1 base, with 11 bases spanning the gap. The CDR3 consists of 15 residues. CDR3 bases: TGTGCCAGCAGTTTAAGGGCGGGGGCGAACACTGAAGCTTTCTTT. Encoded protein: CASSLRAGANTEAFF.

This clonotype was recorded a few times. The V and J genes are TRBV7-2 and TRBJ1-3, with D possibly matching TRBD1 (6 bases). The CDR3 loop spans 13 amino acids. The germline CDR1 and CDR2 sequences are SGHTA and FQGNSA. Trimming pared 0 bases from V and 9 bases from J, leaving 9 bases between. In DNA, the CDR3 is TGTGCCAGCAGCTTAGCAGGGGGGAGCACCATATATTTT. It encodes CASSLAGGSTIYF. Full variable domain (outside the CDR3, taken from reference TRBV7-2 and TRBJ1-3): GAGVSQSPSNKVTEKGKDVELRCDPISGHTALYWYRQSLGQGLEFLIYFQGNSAPDKSGLPSDRFSAERTGGSVSTLTIQRTQQEDSAVYLCASSLAGGSTIYFGEGSWLTVV.

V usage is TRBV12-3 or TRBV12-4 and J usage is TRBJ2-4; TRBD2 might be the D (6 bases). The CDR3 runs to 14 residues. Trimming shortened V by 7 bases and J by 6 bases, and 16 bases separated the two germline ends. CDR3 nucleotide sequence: TGTGCCAGCACCTCACGGGGGAGGAGAAACATTCAGTACTTC. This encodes CASTSRGRRNIQYF.

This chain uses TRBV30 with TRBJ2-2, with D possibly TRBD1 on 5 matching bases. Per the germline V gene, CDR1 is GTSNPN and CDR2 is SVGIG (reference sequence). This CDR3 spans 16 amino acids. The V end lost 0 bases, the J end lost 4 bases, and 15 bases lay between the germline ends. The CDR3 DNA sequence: TGTGCCTGGAGTGTCACCCTCCTCCAGGGCACCGGGGAGCTGTTTTTT. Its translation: CAWSVTLLQGTGELFF.

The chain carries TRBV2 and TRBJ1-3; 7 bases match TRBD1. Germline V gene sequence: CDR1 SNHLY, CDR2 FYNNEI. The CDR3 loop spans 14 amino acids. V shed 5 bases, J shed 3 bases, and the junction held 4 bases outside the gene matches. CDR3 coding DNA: TGTGCCAGCAGTCAGGGGGTCGGTGGAAACACCATATATTTT. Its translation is CASSQGVGGNTIYF. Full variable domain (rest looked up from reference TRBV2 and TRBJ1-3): EPEVTQTPSHQVTQMGQEVILRCVPISNHLYFYWYRQILGQKVEFLVSFYNNEISEKSEIFDDQFSVERPDGSNFTLKIRSTKLEDSAMYFCASSQGVGGNTIYFGEGSWLTVV.

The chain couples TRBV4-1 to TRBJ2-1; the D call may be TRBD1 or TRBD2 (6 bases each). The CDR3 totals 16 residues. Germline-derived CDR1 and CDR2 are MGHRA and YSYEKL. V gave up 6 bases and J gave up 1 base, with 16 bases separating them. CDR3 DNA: TGCGCCAGCAGACCCCACAGGGACTTATCCTACAATGAGCAGTTCTTC. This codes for CASRPHRDLSYNEQFF.

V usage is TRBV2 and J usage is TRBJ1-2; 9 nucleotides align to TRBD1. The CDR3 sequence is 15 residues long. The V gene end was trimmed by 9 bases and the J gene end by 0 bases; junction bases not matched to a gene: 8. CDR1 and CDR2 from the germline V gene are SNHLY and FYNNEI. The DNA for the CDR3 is TGTGCCAGTGGGACAGGGAACGAAGCTAACTATGGCTACACCTTC. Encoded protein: CASGTGNEANYGYTF.

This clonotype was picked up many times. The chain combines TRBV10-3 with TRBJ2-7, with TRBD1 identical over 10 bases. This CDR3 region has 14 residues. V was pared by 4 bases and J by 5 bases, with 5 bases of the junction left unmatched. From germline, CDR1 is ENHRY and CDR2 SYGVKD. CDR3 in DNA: TGTGCCATCAGTGCGGGGACAGGGGTTGACGAGCAGTACTTC. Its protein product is CAISAGTGVDEQYF.

The DNA for the CDR3 is TGCGCCAGCAGCCCGATGGAGACTACCGGGGAGCTGTTTTTT. Translation gives CASSPMETTGELFF. V gene TRBV5-1 combines with J gene TRBJ2-2; the D is unclear. From germline, CDR1 is SGHRS and CDR2 YFSETQ. Trimming stripped 4 bases from V and 5 bases from J, with 12 bases between. This CDR3 contains 14 residues.

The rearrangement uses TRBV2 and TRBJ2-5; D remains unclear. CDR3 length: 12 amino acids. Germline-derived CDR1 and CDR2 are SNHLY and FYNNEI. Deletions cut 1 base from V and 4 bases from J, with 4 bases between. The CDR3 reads CASSEGPETQYF. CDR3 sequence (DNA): TGTGCCAGCAGTGAAGGGCCAGAGACCCAGTACTTC.

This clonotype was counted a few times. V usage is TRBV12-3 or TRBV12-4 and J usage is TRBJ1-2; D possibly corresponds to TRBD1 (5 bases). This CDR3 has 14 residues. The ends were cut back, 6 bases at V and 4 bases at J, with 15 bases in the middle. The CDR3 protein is CASSLFGGSYGYTF. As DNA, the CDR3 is TGTGCCAGCAGCCTCTTTGGGGGTTCCTATGGCTACACCTTC.

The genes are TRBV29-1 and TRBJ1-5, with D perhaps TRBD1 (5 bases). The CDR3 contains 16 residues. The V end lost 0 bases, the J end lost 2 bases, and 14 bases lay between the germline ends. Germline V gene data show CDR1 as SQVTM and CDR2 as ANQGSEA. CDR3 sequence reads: CSVEDQRDVGNQPQHF. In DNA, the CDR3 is TGCAGCGTTGAAGATCAACGGGACGTGGGCAATCAGCCCCAGCATTTT.

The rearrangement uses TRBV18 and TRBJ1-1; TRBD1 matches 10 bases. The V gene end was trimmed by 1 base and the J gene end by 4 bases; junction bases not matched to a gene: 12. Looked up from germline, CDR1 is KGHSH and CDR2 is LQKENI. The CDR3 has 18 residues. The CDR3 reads CASSPQGQGMVRSTEAFF. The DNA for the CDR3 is TGTGCCAGCTCACCACAGGGACAGGGGATGGTGAGGAGCACTGAAGCTTTCTTT.

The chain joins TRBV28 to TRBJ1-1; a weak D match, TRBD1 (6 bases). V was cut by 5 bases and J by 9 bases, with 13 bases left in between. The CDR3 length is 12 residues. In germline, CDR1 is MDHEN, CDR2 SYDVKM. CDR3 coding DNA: TGTGCCAGCAGTCTCGCAGGGGTCAAAGCTTTCTTT. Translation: CASSLAGVKAFF.

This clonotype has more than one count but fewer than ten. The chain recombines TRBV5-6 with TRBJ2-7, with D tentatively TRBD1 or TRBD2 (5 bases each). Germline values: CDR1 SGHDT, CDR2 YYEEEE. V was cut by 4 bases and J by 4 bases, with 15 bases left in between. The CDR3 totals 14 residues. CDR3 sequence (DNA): TGTGCCAGCAGCAAGGGGACCGGGGAGTACGAGCAGTACTTC. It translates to CASSKGTGEYEQYF.

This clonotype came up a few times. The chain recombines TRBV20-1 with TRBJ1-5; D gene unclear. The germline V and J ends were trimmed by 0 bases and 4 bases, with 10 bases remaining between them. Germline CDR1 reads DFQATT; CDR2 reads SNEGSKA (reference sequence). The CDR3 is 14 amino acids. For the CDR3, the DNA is TGCAGTGCTAGAGATCCGGGTAAAAATCAGCCCCAGCATTTT. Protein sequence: CSARDPGKNQPQHF.